The 17 T cell receptor beta chains below were found in one sample sequenced in a study of control samples from healthy donors and cancer patients (dated by TCRdb to 2019 to 2021). The library was obtained by the immunoSEQ multiplex PCR assay. TCRdb limited this immuneACCESS table to in-frame rearrangements with V and J called. A share of clones is missing; checked studies link under half to unresolved V genes, and the rest is unexplained. The sample includes more than 60,000 clones, with around 87% observed a single time. The top ten clones comprise roughly 5.7% of the sample. The specimen sequenced was PBMCs. The receptors shown here come from a man in his 60s with colorectal cancer.

Turning to this clone: One end of the junction fails to match germline, which may point to a read error. V is TRBV28 and J is TRBJ1-4; D perhaps matches TRBD1 (6 bases). CDR1 and CDR2 from the germline V gene are MDHEN and SYDVKM. CDR3 length equals 15 residues. CDR3 residues: CASSPGGTTNKKLFF. The CDR3 DNA is TGTGCCAGCAGCCCCGGGGGGACAACTAATAAAAAACTGTTTTTT.

The chain has TRBV6-2 or TRBV6-3 and TRBJ2-3; TRBD1 matches 8 bases. The germline V gene has CDR1 MNHEY and CDR2 SVGEGT. The CDR3 sequence is 17 residues long. Trimming at V came to 2 bases and at J to 5 bases, leaving 12 bases not matched to a gene. The CDR3 sequence: CASSYANWQGAGDTQYF. The CDR3 region has the DNA TGTGCCAGCAGTTACGCCAACTGGCAGGGGGCGGGAGATACGCAGTATTTT.

The chain couples TRBV4-2 to TRBJ2-5, with D perhaps given as TRBD1 or TRBD2 (5 bases each). Germline CDR1 and CDR2: LGHNA and YNFKEQ. The CDR3 has 16 residues. The V end was cut by 0 bases, the J end by 2 bases, with 13 bases between. CDR3: CASSQDRFGGQETQYF. Here the CDR3 DNA reads TGTGCCAGCAGCCAAGATCGATTTGGGGGTCAAGAGACCCAGTACTTC.

V and J are TRBV6-5 and TRBJ2-5, with 9 positions matching TRBD1. Germline values: CDR1 MNHEY, CDR2 SVGAGI. V was pared by 5 bases and J by 5 bases, with 6 bases of the junction left unmatched. The CDR3 loop spans 14 amino acids. CDR3 in amino acids: CASSRTGARETQYF. CDR3 nucleotide sequence: TGTGCCAGCAGTCGGACAGGGGCACGGGAGACCCAGTACTTC.

The genes are TRBV6-5 and TRBJ1-5, with D perhaps matching TRBD1 (5 bases). The CDR3 loop spans 13 amino acids. Germline CDR1 reads MNHEY; CDR2 reads SVGAGI. Deletions cut 7 bases from V and 1 base from J, with 8 bases between. The CDR3 DNA is TGTGCCAGCACGTGGGGGAGCAATCAGCCCCAGCATTTT. Encoded protein: CASTWGSNQPQHF.

The rearrangement joins TRBV4-2 to TRBJ2-7, with 9 bases identical to TRBD1. There are 16 residues in the CDR3. Germline V gene data show CDR1 as LGHNA and CDR2 as YNFKEQ. Germline trimming cut 1 base from V and 1 base from J; bases unmatched to any gene: 5. CDR3 sequence: CASSQGEGTGSYEQYF. As DNA, the CDR3 is TGTGCCAGCAGCCAAGGGGAAGGGACAGGGTCCTACGAGCAGTACTTC.

This chain connects TRBV3-1 (or the pseudogene TRBV3-2) to TRBJ1-3, with 7 bases lining up with TRBD1. The CDR3 consists of 19 residues. V was clipped by 4 bases and J by 0 bases; unmatched bases: 15. Germline CDR1 is LGHDT and CDR2 is YNNKEL (reference sequence). For the CDR3, the DNA is TGTGCCAGCAGCCCCCAGTTTCGAGGGGGCGGAAGCTCTGGAAACACCATATATTTT. Translating it yields CASSPQFRGGGSSGNTIYF.

The chain carries TRBV15 and TRBJ2-7; perhaps TRBD1 as D (6 bases). CDR3 length: 13 amino acids. CDR1 and CDR2 from the germline V gene are LNHNV and YYDKDF (reference sequence). The germline V and J ends were trimmed by 3 bases and 4 bases, with 10 bases remaining between them. The CDR3 nucleotides are TGTGCCACCAGCAGGGAGCAGGGGTACGAGCAGTACTTC. Protein: CATSREQGYEQYF.

The chain uses TRBV6-6 and TRBJ1-3; no reliable D call. Trimming removed 6 bases at V and 0 bases at J, with 12 bases between. The germline gives CDR1 MNHNY, CDR2 SVGAGI (reference sequence). CDR3 length: 15 amino acids. The chain's CDR3 is CASRYQRDSGNTIYF. CDR3 in DNA: TGTGCCAGCAGGTACCAGAGAGACTCTGGAAACACCATATATTTT.

The chain carries TRBV5-4 and TRBJ2-1; D is ambiguous. V lost 5 bases, J lost 0 bases, and 6 bases lay in between. This CDR3 has 13 residues. Germline CDR1 is SGHNT and CDR2 is YYREEE (reference sequence). For the CDR3, the DNA is TGTGCCAGCAGAGAGAGCTCCTACAATGAGCAGTTCTTC. Translating gives CASRESSYNEQFF.

The V gene is TRBV10-3, the J gene TRBJ1-2, with D perhaps matching TRBD1 (5 bases). Germline CDR1 ENHRY, CDR2 SYGVKD. Trimming cost V 4 bases and J 8 bases, with 11 bases left between them. CDR3 length: 12 amino acids. The CDR3 sequence: CAISVGQGGYTF. The DNA of the CDR3 is TGTGCCATCAGTGTTGGCCAGGGCGGCTACACCTTC.

The chain employs TRBV7-2 and TRBJ2-5; 7 nucleotides match TRBD1. This CDR3 is 13 amino acids long. Losses at the gene ends were 5 bases for V and 2 bases for J; bases not matched to a gene: 2. Germline values: CDR1 SGHTA, CDR2 FQGNSA. In DNA form, the CDR3 reads TGTGCCAGCAGCCGGGGACAGCAAGAGACCCAGTACTTC. Its translation is CASSRGQQETQYF.

The chain employs TRBV7-2 and TRBJ2-7; TRBD2 is a possible D gene (7 bases). Trimming shortened V by 1 base and J by 2 bases, and 9 bases separated the two germline ends. The CDR3 is made up of 14 amino acids. From germline, CDR1 is SGHTA and CDR2 FQGNSA. This chain's CDR3 is CASSLGGGPYEQYF. The DNA of the CDR3 is TGTGCCAGCAGCTTAGGGGGGGGCCCCTACGAGCAGTACTTC.

The chain carries TRBV29-1 and TRBJ1-2, with D possibly TRBD1 on 6 matching bases. This CDR3 contains 14 residues. Germline V gene lookup returns CDR1 SQVTM and CDR2 ANQGSEA. V lost 4 bases to trimming and J lost 0 bases, with 12 bases between them. CDR3 sequence: CSVGRGVSNYGYTF. Written as DNA, the CDR3 is TGCAGCGTTGGGAGGGGGGTTTCTAACTATGGCTACACCTTC.

V usage is TRBV7-6 and J usage is TRBJ2-3, with D tentatively TRBD2 (6 bases). V was trimmed by 1 base and J by 0 bases, leaving 14 bases between them. The germline V gene has CDR1 SGHVS and CDR2 FNYEAQ. The CDR3 extends over 17 amino acids. For the CDR3, the DNA is TGTGCCAGCAGCTTAGTGGGAGGCACCTCTAGCACAGATACGCAGTATTTT. Amino acid sequence: CASSLVGGTSSTDTQYF.

The chain uses TRBV4-2 and TRBJ1-6, with 8 bases fitting TRBD1. V lost 1 base and J lost 10; bases outside the gene matches: 9. This CDR3 region has 16 residues. CDR1 is LGHNA and CDR2 is YNFKEQ in the germline V gene. As DNA, the CDR3 is TGTGCCAGCAGCCAAGGGACGGACAGGGTGAAATCACCCCTCCACTTT. Amino acids: CASSQGTDRVKSPLHF.

This clone was picked up one time. The V call is TRBV9, the J call TRBJ2-2, with D perhaps assigned TRBD1 or TRBD2 (6 bases each). The CDR3 has 14 amino acids. In germline, CDR1 is SGDLS, CDR2 YYNGEE. V lost 3 bases to trimming and J lost 7 bases, with 13 bases between them. The CDR3 sequence: CASSGGGTDGELFF. DNA for the CDR3: TGTGCCAGCAGCGGAGGGGGGACGGACGGGGAGCTGTTTTTT.